The 24 T cell receptor beta chains reported below all come from one sample, sequenced in a study of T cells in Graves' hyperthyroidism and ophthalmopathy (dated by TCRdb to the late 2010s). Libraries were built with multiplex PCR. The sample was run on an Illumina HiSeq 2000. The TCR beta CDR3 regions were amplified from RNA transcripts. The first round of RT-PCR for the TCR CDR3 was performed with the HTBI primer set and the Qiagen OneStep RT-PCR kit. Using fastp at Q25 and MiXCR, TCRdb reprocessed the public reads and kept productive beta chains. Under each unique CDR3 protein, matching rows form one entry showing the most common genes and DNA. The sample contains fewer than 250,000 distinct CDR3 sequences, around 17% of them found a single time. The top ten hold around 30% of the sample. Sequencing was performed on blood. The receptors were sampled from a woman between 18 and 29 years old with Graves' ophthalmopathy.

This clonotype has ten or more counts. The chain links TRBV5-1 to TRBJ2-3; 9 nucleotides match TRBD2. Germline-derived CDR1 and CDR2 are SGHRS and YFSETQ. With V trimmed by 4 bases and J by 2 bases, 8 bases remained unmatched. The CDR3 is made up of 16 amino acids. CDR3: CASSTYSGGHTDTQYF. The CDR3, as DNA: TGCGCCAGCAGCACCTATAGCGGGGGCCACACAGATACGCAGTATTTT.

V and J are TRBV20-1 and TRBJ2-2; 11 bases line up with TRBD2. Trimming cost V 0 bases and J 6 bases; bases outside gene matches: 9. There are 17 residues in the CDR3. Germline lookup yields CDR1 DFQATT and CDR2 SNEGSKA (reference sequence). CDR3 loop: CSARENSGRAGAGELFF. CDR3 DNA sequence: TGCAGTGCTAGAGAAAATAGCGGGAGGGCCGGAGCCGGGGAGCTGTTTTTT.

This clonotype occurred many times. The rearrangement joins TRBV30 to TRBJ2-7; no firm D call. Germline CDR1 GTSNPN, CDR2 SVGIG (reference sequence). V lost 0 bases, J lost 0 bases, and 9 bases lay in between. This CDR3 comprises 14 residues. DNA for the CDR3: TGTGCCTGGAGTGTAGGTTTCAACTCCTACGAGCAGTACTTC. It is translated as CAWSVGFNSYEQYF.

This clonotype was detected only a few times. The chain uses TRBV5-5 and TRBJ1-6, with D hard to call. Per germline, CDR1 SGHKS and CDR2 YYEKEE (reference sequence). V was trimmed by 0 bases and J by 14 bases, leaving 12 bases between them. The CDR3 runs to 13 residues. The CDR3 loop reads CASSLGPSAALHF. The CDR3 DNA sequence: TGTGCCAGCAGCTTGGGGCCCTCCGCCGCCCTCCACTTT.

This clonotype was seen at least ten times. The chain is built from TRBV5-1 and TRBJ1-1; TRBD1 aligns across 7 bases. CDR1 and CDR2 from the germline V gene are SGHRS and YFSETQ. This CDR3 contains 16 residues. J lost 5 bases, V lost 0 bases, and 10 bases had no gene match. The CDR3 DNA follows: TGCGCCAGCAGCTTGGGAGGGGGCGCGGGTTTGACTGAAGCTTTCTTT. This sequence encodes CASSLGGGAGLTEAFF.

This clonotype has at least ten counts. The rearrangement joins TRBV28 to TRBJ2-1, with TRBD2 matching 12 bases. With V trimmed by 2 bases and J by 7 bases, 9 bases remained unmatched. In germline, CDR1 is MDHEN, CDR2 SYDVKM. CDR3 length: 17 residues. CDR3 loop: CASSLPHGLAGRNEQFF. CDR3 in DNA: TGTGCCAGCAGTTTACCCCACGGACTAGCGGGACGGAATGAGCAGTTCTTC.

This clonotype was seen ten or more times. J is TRBJ2-1 and V is TRBV28; 11 positions agree with TRBD2. CDR3 length: 16 residues. V shed 0 bases, J shed 9 bases, and the junction held 7 bases outside the gene matches. The V gene's germline CDR1 is MDHEN and CDR2 SYDVKM. The CDR3 DNA sequence: TGTGCCAGCAGTTTATGGGTGACTAGCGGGGAGGGTGAGCAGTTCTTC. Its protein is CASSLWVTSGEGEQFF. Using reference TRBV28 and TRBJ2-1 for the parts outside the CDR3, the full variable domain is DVKVTQSSRYLVKRTGEKVFLECVQDMDHENMFWYRQDPGLGLRLIYFSYDVKMKEKGDIPEGYSVSREKKERFSLILESASTNQTSMYLCASSLWVTSGEGEQFFGPGTRLTVL.

This clonotype was detected many times. This sequence joins TRBV11-2 and TRBJ2-7; tentatively, D is TRBD1 (6 bases). Germline V gene sequence: CDR1 SGHAT, CDR2 FQNNGV. V was shortened by 8 bases and J by 0 bases, with 11 bases between the two germline ends. The CDR3 sequence is 13 residues long. The DNA for the CDR3 is TGTGCCAGCGCCCGGACAGTCTCCTACGAGCAGTACTTC. Its protein is CASARTVSYEQYF.

This clonotype was found a few times. This chain connects TRBV7-9 to TRBJ2-1, with 9 bases fitting TRBD2. Unmatched junction bases numbered 4, after V lost 0 bases and J lost 4 bases. Germline CDR1 SEHNR, CDR2 FQNEAQ (reference sequence). The length of the CDR3 is 16 residues. CDR3 coding DNA: TGTGCCAGCAGCTTAGCCTCTAGCGGGGAGTACAATGAGCAGTTCTTC. Encoded protein: CASSLASSGEYNEQFF.

The CDR3 coding sequence is TGCGCCAGCAGCTTGGGGGCTAGCGGGAGGGCCTACGAGCAGTACTTC. It translates to CASSLGASGRAYEQYF. V usage is TRBV5-1 and J usage is TRBJ2-7; TRBD2 matches 12 bases. Trimming removed 0 bases from V and 2 bases from J; junction bases left unmatched: 3. This CDR3 contains 16 residues. CDR1 is SGHRS, CDR2 YFSETQ, per germline.

The sample holds many counts of this clonotype. This sequence joins TRBV6-2 or TRBV6-3 and TRBJ1-2, with D possibly matching TRBD1 (5 bases). V was pared by 1 base and J by 5 bases, with 20 bases between. Germline loops: CDR1 MNHEY, CDR2 SVGEGT. The CDR3 spans 17 residues. CDR3 amino acids: CASSYFSLGPNQYGYTF. In DNA, the CDR3 is TGTGCCAGCAGTTACTTTTCTTTGGGGCCAAATCAGTATGGCTACACCTTC.

This clonotype was observed at least ten times. The chain links TRBV5-1 to TRBJ1-1, with 8 bases identical to TRBD1. Germline V gene data show CDR1 as SGHRS and CDR2 as YFSETQ. The ends lost 1 base at V and 4 bases at J; junction bases unmatched: 3. The length of the CDR3 is 14 residues. CDR3 in DNA: TGCGCCAGCAGCTTGTTCAGGGGGCGCACTGAAGCTTTCTTT. Translated: CASSLFRGRTEAFF.

The chain combines TRBV24-1 with TRBJ2-1; 11 bases agree with TRBD2. Losses at the gene ends were 7 bases for V and 8 bases for J; bases not matched to a gene: 15. The length of the CDR3 is 17 residues. The germline gives CDR1 KGHDR, CDR2 SFDVKD. The CDR3 sequence: CATSRGTSGPLGDEQFF. The CDR3 nucleotides are TGTGCCACCAGCAGAGGGACTAGCGGCCCCCTCGGGGATGAGCAGTTCTTC.

At least ten counts were recorded for this clonotype. V usage is TRBV11-2 and J usage is TRBJ2-1, with D perhaps being TRBD1 or TRBD2 (6 bases each). Trimming left V 4 bases short and J 9 bases short, with 10 bases between. Per germline, CDR1 SGHAT and CDR2 FQNNGV. The CDR3 is made up of 12 amino acids. DNA for the CDR3: TGTGCCAGCAGCTCAGGGGAGGCTGAGCAGTTCTTC. This codes for CASSSGEAEQFF.

This clonotype was counted many times. The chain couples TRBV7-9 to TRBJ2-7, with 8 bases identical to TRBD2. Germline CDR1 SEHNR, CDR2 FQNEAQ (reference sequence). This CDR3 comprises 14 residues. Unmatched junction bases numbered 5, after V lost 1 base and J lost 6 bases. In nucleotides, the CDR3 is TGTGCCAGCAGCTTAGAGCGGGAGTTGATCGAGCAGTACTTC. It specifies CASSLERELIEQYF.

This clonotype was recorded at least ten times. The V and J genes are TRBV10-3 and TRBJ2-2, with 11 bases that match TRBD2. Looked up from germline, CDR1 is ENHRY and CDR2 is SYGVKD. With 3 bases clipped from V and 0 bases from J, the junction kept 15 bases outside the gene matches. The CDR3 extends over 21 amino acids. This CDR3 reads CAISDHPGLADFNANTGELFF. The DNA of the CDR3 is TGTGCCATCAGTGATCACCCGGGACTAGCGGATTTCAACGCGAACACCGGGGAGCTGTTTTTT.

The table lists this clonotype with many counts. The V gene is TRBV5-1, the J gene TRBJ1-1; perhaps TRBD1 as D (6 bases). CDR1 is SGHRS, CDR2 YFSETQ, per germline. This CDR3 has 14 residues. Trimming cost V 0 bases and J 4 bases, with 10 bases left between them. The CDR3 spells CASSLGGQFTEAFF. The CDR3, as DNA: TGCGCCAGCAGCTTGGGGGGGCAGTTCACTGAAGCTTTCTTT. The full variable domain, its missing parts supplied by reference TRBV5-1 and TRBJ1-1, is KAGVTQTPRYLIKTRGQQVTLSCSPISGHRSVSWYQQTPGQGLQFLFEYFSETQRNKGNFPGRFSGRQFSNSRSEMNVSTLELGDSALYLCASSLGGQFTEAFFGQGTRLTVV.

This sequence joins TRBV6-5 and TRBJ1-3, with D maybe TRBD1 (6 bases). This CDR3 is built from 16 residues. The germline V and J ends were trimmed by 0 bases and 3 bases, with 12 bases remaining between them. CDR1 and CDR2 (germline): MNHEY, SVGAGI. The CDR3 sequence is CASSYSGSGVGNTIYF. The CDR3 DNA reads TGTGCCAGCAGTTACTCGGGATCAGGGGTTGGAAACACCATATATTTT.

In this sample, this clonotype turned up many times. V is TRBV12-3 or TRBV12-4 and J is TRBJ2-1, with unresolved D. CDR3 length: 13 residues. V shed 3 bases and J shed 5 bases, with 8 bases lying between them. The CDR3 loop is CASSFTQNNEQFF. CDR3 in DNA: TGTGCCAGCAGTTTTACCCAGAACAATGAGCAGTTCTTC.

This clonotype has at least ten counts. The CDR3 DNA reads as TGTGCCAGCAGTTTAGAGCGGGAGTCTGCCAATGAGCAGTTCTTC. The encoded protein is CASSLERESANEQFF. The rearrangement links TRBV12-3 or TRBV12-4 to TRBJ2-1; 8 bases are a match to TRBD2. The CDR3 loop spans 15 amino acids. After removal of 1 base from V and 6 bases from J, the junction contained 5 bases not matched to a gene.

This clonotype showed up many times. CDR3 bases: TGCGCCAGCAGCTCAAGACAGCAAGAGACCCAGTACTTC. The encoded protein is CASSSRQQETQYF. The rearrangement joins TRBV5-1 to TRBJ2-5, with D maybe TRBD1 (5 bases). Trimming took 3 bases from V and 2 from J, leaving 8 bases between them. Germline CDR1 is SGHRS and CDR2 is YFSETQ. This CDR3 has 13 residues.

In its sample, this clonotype was seen many times. The rearrangement links TRBV20-1 to TRBJ1-5; D remains ambiguous. Germline V gene sequence: CDR1 DFQATT, CDR2 SNEGSKA (reference sequence). With 1 base removed from V and 0 bases from J, the gap between germline ends came to 13 bases. This CDR3 is 16 amino acids long. The CDR3 reads CSARALEPRSNQPQHF. CDR3 nucleotides: TGCAGTGCTAGAGCGTTGGAACCCCGTAGCAATCAGCCCCAGCATTTT.

In its sample, this clonotype was seen many times. V gene TRBV28 combines with J gene TRBJ1-5; D remains ambiguous. The germline gives CDR1 MDHEN, CDR2 SYDVKM. There are 16 residues in the CDR3. V lost 3 bases and J lost 6, with 18 bases in between. The CDR3 region has the DNA TGTGCCAGCAGTTTGGAAGGTGAGGGTAGGAGTCAGCCCCAGCATTTT. Protein sequence: CASSLEGEGRSQPQHF. The full variable domain, its missing parts supplied by reference TRBV28 and TRBJ1-5, is DVKVTQSSRYLVKRTGEKVFLECVQDMDHENMFWYRQDPGLGLRLIYFSYDVKMKEKGDIPEGYSVSREKKERFSLILESASTNQTSMYLCASSLEGEGRSQPQHFGDGTRLSIL.

This clonotype was picked up many times. The chain uses TRBV27 and TRBJ2-1; D may be TRBD1 or TRBD2 (5 bases each). CDR3 length: 13 residues. The ends were cut back, 11 bases at V and 5 bases at J, with 16 bases in the middle. Germline CDR1 is MNHEY and CDR2 is SMNVEV (reference sequence). The CDR3 DNA reads TGTGCCGCACGAGGGACGAGCGACAATGAGCAGTTCTTC. It yields the protein CAARGTSDNEQFF.